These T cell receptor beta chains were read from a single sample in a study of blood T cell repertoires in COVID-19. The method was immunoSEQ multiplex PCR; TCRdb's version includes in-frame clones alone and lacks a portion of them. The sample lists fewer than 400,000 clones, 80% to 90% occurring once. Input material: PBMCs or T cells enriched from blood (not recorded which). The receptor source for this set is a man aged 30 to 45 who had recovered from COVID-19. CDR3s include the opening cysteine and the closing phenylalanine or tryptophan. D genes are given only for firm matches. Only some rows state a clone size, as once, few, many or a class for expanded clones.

DNA: TGCGCCAGCAGCCTGGACCTTACTACTAACTATGGCTACACCTTC; CDR3: CASSLDLTTNYGYTF; D: NA; size: many; V: TRBV5-1; J: TRBJ1-2
DNA: TGTGCCAGCTCACGTGGACAGGGAGACCAAGAGACCCAGTACTTC; CDR3: CASSRGQGDQETQYF; D: TRBD1; size: NA; V: TRBV18; J: TRBJ2-5
DNA: TGTGCCAGCAGCTTCCTAGACTTCGGCGGGACTGAAGCTTTCTTT; CDR3: CASSFLDFGGTEAFF; D: NA; size: NA; V: TRBV5-4; J: TRBJ1-1
DNA: TGTGCCAGCAGCCATGCGACAGTTCCTGAAAAACTGTTTTTT; CDR3: CASSHATVPEKLFF; D: NA; size: NA; V: TRBV5-4; J: TRBJ1-4
DNA: TGTGCCAGTAGTATTTACTATGTGGAGAACACTGAAGCTTTCTTT; CDR3: CASSIYYVENTEAFF; D: NA; size: NA; V: TRBV19; J: TRBJ1-1
DNA: TGTGCCACCAGCCGGGGGGATTCCTACGAGCAGTACTTC; CDR3: CATSRGDSYEQYF; D: TRBD2; size: once; V: TRBV15; J: TRBJ2-7
DNA: TGTGCCAGCAGCTTGGCCGTAGGGGTCCCTGAAGCTTTCTTT; CDR3: CASSLAVGVPEAFF; D: NA; size: NA; V: TRBV5-5; J: TRBJ1-1
DNA: TGTGCCAGCAGTAACAAAGGCTACACCTTC; CDR3: CASSNKGYTF; D: NA; size: NA; V: TRBV28; J: TRBJ1-2
DNA: TGTGCCAGCAGCTCGCAAGAGGGATGGAGTTCACCCCTCCACTTT; CDR3: CASSSQEGWSSPLHF; D: NA; size: few; V: TRBV5-8; J: TRBJ1-6
DNA: TGTGCCAGCAGTTCCGCCGGACAGGGTAGACCACCCCTCCACTTT; CDR3: CASSSAGQGRPPLHF; D: TRBD1; size: NA; V: TRBV27; J: TRBJ1-6
DNA: TGTGCCAGCAGCCAAATCGGGGGGGTCGGCTATGGCTACACCTTC; CDR3: CASSQIGGVGYGYTF; D: NA; size: NA; V: TRBV3-1/TRBV3-2; J: TRBJ1-2
DNA: TGCAGTGCTAGTTTACCGGGACACGGAAACACCATATATTTT; CDR3: CSASLPGHGNTIYF; D: NA; size: NA; V: TRBV20-1; J: TRBJ1-3